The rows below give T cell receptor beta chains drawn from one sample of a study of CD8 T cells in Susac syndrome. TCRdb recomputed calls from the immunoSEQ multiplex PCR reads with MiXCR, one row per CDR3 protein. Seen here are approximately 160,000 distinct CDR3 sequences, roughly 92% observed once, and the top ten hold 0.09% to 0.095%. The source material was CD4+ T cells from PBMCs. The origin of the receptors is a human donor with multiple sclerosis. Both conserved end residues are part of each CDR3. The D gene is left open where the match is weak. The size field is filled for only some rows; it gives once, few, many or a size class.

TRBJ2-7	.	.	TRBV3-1	CASSPRNAYEQYF	TGTGCCAGCAGCCCGCGGAATGCCTACGAGCAGTACTTC
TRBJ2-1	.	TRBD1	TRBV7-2	CASSLDRGYYNEQFF	TGTGCCAGCAGCTTAGACAGGGGCTACTACAATGAGCAGTTCTTC
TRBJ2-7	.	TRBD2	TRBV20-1	CSASRIAGPYYEQYF	TGCAGTGCTTCTAGGATAGCGGGACCGTACTACGAGCAGTACTTC
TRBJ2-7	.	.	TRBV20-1	CSANGADASYEQYF	TGCAGTGCTAACGGGGCGGACGCCTCCTACGAGCAGTACTTC
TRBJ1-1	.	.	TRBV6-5	CASTEQTGFTEAFF	TGTGCCAGCACAGAACAAACAGGGTTCACTGAAGCTTTCTTT
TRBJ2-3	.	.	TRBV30	CAWKPHGGDTQYF	TGTGCCTGGAAACCACATGGGGGAGATACGCAGTATTTT
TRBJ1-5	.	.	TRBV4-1	CASSPGGLRAGQPQHF	TGCGCCAGCAGCCCCGGGGGCCTAAGGGCAGGTCAGCCCCAGCATTTT
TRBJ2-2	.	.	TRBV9	CASSPRAITGELFF	TGTGCCAGCAGCCCCCGGGCGATCACCGGGGAGCTGTTTTTT
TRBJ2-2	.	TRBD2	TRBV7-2	CASSLVAPAGSTGELFF	TGTGCCAGCAGCTTAGTTGCCCCAGCGGGATCTACCGGGGAGCTGTTTTTT
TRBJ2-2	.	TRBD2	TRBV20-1	CSARTSGSGGELFF	TGCAGTGCCAGGACTAGCGGGAGTGGCGGGGAGCTGTTTTTT
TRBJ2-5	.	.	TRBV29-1	CSVGFTGKETQYF	TGCAGCGTTGGCTTTACAGGGAAAGAGACCCAGTACTTC
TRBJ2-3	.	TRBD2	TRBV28	CASSLAGVRTDTQYF	TGTGCCAGCAGTTTAGCGGGAGTCCGCACAGATACGCAGTATTTT
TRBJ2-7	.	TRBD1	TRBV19	CASSLLGQGGTYEQYF	TGTGCCAGTAGTCTCCTGGGACAGGGGGGAACCTACGAGCAGTACTTC
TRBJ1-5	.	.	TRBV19	CASSINTDDQPQHF	TGTGCCAGTAGTATAAACACAGATGATCAGCCCCAGCATTTT
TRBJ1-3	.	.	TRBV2	CASSVRGYGNTIYF	TGTGCCAGCAGTGTAAGGGGATACGGAAACACCATATATTTT
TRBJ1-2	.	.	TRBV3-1	CASSPGRGNGYTF	TGTGCCAGCAGCCCAGGCCGGGGAAATGGCTACACCTTC
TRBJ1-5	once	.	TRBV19	CASSIDGGANIGQPQHF	TGTGCCAGTAGTATAGATGGGGGGGCAAACATCGGTCAGCCCCAGCATTTT
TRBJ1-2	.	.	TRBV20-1	CSARHDTHGYTF	TGCAGTGCTAGACACGACACTCATGGCTACACCTTC
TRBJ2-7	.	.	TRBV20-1	CSAPFQGGPYEQYF	TGCAGTGCTCCATTTCAGGGGGGGCCCTACGAGCAGTACTTC
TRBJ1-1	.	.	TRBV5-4	CASSSTYDTEAFF	TGTGCCAGCAGCTCGACCTACGACACTGAAGCTTTCTTT
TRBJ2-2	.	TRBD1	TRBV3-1	CASSRRGRGGTGELFF	TGTGCCAGCAGCCGCAGGGGGCGCGGTGGCACCGGGGAGCTGTTTTTT
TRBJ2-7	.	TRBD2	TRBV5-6	CASSPGLASAYEQYF	TGTGCCAGCAGCCCCGGACTAGCGAGTGCCTACGAGCAGTACTTC
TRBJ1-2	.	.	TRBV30	CAWSVSGGNGYTF	TGTGCCTGGAGTGTATCGGGGGGTAACGGCTACACCTTC
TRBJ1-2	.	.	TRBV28	CASSPGDSSYGYTF	TGTGCCAGCAGTCCCGGAGACAGTTCCTATGGCTACACCTTC
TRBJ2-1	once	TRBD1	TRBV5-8	CASSPRPGTGFEDEQFF	TGTGCCAGCAGCCCTAGGCCCGGGACAGGGTTCGAGGATGAGCAGTTCTTC